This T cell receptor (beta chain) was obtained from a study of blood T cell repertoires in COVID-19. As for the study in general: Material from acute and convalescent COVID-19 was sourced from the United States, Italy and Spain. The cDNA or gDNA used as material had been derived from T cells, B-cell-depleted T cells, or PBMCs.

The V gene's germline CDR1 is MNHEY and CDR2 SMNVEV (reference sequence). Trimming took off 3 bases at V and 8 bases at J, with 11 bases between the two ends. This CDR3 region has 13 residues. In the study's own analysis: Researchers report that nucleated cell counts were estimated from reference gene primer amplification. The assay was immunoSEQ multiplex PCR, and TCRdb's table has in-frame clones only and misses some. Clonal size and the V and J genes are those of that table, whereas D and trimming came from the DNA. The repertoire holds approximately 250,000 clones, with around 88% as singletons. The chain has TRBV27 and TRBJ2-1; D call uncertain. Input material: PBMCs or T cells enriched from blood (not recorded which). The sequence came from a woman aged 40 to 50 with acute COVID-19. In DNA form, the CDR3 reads TGTGCCAGCAGTTTGTGGGCGATAGATGAGCAGTTCTTC. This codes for CASSLWAIDEQFF.